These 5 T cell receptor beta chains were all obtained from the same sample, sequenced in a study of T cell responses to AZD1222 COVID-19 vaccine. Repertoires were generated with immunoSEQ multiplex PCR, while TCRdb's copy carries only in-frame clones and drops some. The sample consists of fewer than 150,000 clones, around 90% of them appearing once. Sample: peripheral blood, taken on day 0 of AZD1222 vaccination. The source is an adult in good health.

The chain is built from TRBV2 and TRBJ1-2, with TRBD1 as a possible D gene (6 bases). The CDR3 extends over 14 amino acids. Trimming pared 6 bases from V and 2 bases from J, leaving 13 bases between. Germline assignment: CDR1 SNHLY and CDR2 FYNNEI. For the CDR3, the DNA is TGTGCCAGCAGCGGAGACAGGACCAACTATGGCTACACCTTC. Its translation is CASSGDRTNYGYTF.

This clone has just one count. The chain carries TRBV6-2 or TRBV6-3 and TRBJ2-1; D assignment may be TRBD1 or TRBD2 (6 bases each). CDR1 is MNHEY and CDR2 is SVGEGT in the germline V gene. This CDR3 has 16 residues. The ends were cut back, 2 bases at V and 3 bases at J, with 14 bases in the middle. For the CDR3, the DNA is TGTGCCAGCAGTTACCGGCCGGGGGACATCTACAATGAGCAGTTCTTC. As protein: CASSYRPGDIYNEQFF.

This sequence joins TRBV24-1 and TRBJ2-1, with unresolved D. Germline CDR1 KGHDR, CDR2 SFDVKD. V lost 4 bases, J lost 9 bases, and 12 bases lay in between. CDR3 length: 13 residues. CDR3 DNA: TGTGCCACCAGTGACTATAGGGATAGTGAGCAGTTCTTC. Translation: CATSDYRDSEQFF.

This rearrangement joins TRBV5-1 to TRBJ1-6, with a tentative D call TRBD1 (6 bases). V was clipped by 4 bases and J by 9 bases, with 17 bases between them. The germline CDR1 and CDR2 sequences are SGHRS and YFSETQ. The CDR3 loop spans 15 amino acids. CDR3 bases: TGCGCCAGCAGCACCCGGACAGCCATGGGTTCACCCCTCCACTTT. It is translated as CASSTRTAMGSPLHF.

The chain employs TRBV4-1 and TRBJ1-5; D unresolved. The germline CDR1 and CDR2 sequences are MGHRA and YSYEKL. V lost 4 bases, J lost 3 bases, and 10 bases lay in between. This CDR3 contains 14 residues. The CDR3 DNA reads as TGCGCCAGCAGCCCCGGATTTGACAATCAGCCCCAGCATTTT. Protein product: CASSPGFDNQPQHF.